This TCR beta chain was captured in a study of blood T cell repertoires in COVID-19. Profiling relied on immunoSEQ multiplex PCR, and the TCRdb table lists in-frame clones only, not all of them. The sample carries over 200,000 clones, over 75% recorded once. CDR1 and CDR2 (germline): MDHEN, SYDVKM. With V trimmed by 6 bases and J by 3 bases, 7 bases remained unmatched. CDR3 length equals 15 residues. The sample consisted of PBMCs or T cells enriched from blood (not recorded which). The V gene is TRBV28, the J gene TRBJ2-1, with 8 positions matching TRBD2. The TCR was taken from a woman in her 50s who had recovered from COVID-19. CDR3: CASSEPGLGYNEQFF. The CDR3 DNA reads as TGTGCCAGCAGCGAACCGGGACTAGGCTACAATGAGCAGTTCTTC.